These T cell receptor beta chains were read from a single sample in a study of CD8+ T cells in alopecia areata. Profiling relied on immunoSEQ multiplex PCR, and the TCRdb table lists in-frame clones only, not all of them. The sample comprises 140,000 to 150,000 clones, roughly 46% of which are singletons, and around 1% rests with the top ten. The sequenced sample was CD4+ T cells sorted from blood, obtained at week 0. The origin of the receptors is a human donor with alopecia areata. The CDR3 runs from the conserved cysteine through the conserved F or W. Each record gives: V gene, J gene, D gene, clone size, CDR3 protein, CDR3 DNA. The D gene is left open where the match is weak. Only part of the rows carry a size: once, few, many, or a class if the clone is expanded.

V gene: TRBV29-1
J gene: TRBJ2-3
D gene: NA
clone size: few
CDR3 protein: CSVWGGPDTQYF
CDR3 DNA: TGCAGCGTTTGGGGGGGCCCAGATACGCAGTATTTT

V gene: TRBV11-2
J gene: TRBJ2-2
D gene: NA
clone size: NA
CDR3 protein: CASSPMGAVTGELFF
CDR3 DNA: TGTGCCAGCAGCCCAATGGGGGCAGTCACCGGGGAGCTGTTTTTT

V gene: TRBV29-1
J gene: TRBJ1-2
D gene: NA
clone size: NA
CDR3 protein: CSVEARTATNYGYTF
CDR3 DNA: TGCAGCGTTGAAGCGCGGACAGCTACTAACTATGGCTACACCTTC

V gene: TRBV25-1
J gene: TRBJ2-1
D gene: NA
clone size: NA
CDR3 protein: CANFQRGSSYNEQFF
CDR3 DNA: TGTGCCAACTTTCAACGGGGGAGTTCCTACAATGAGCAGTTCTTC

V gene: TRBV29-1
J gene: TRBJ2-2
D gene: NA
clone size: few
CDR3 protein: CSVSKGLALPGDTGELFF
CDR3 DNA: TGCAGCGTCTCAAAAGGTCTCGCGCTCCCTGGGGACACCGGGGAGCTGTTTTTT

V gene: TRBV9
J gene: TRBJ1-3
D gene: NA
clone size: NA
CDR3 protein: CASRGNTIYF
CDR3 DNA: TGTGCCAGTCGAGGAAACACCATATATTTT

V gene: TRBV29-1
J gene: TRBJ1-1
D gene: TRBD1
clone size: NA
CDR3 protein: CSGGQGAARVAFF
CDR3 DNA: TGCAGCGGGGGACAGGGGGCCGCAAGGGTAGCTTTCTTT

V gene: TRBV21-1
J gene: TRBJ2-5
D gene: NA
clone size: NA
CDR3 protein: CASSKVDNPPQTQYF
CDR3 DNA: TGTGCCAGCAGCAAAGTCGACAATCCCCCGCAGACCCAGTACTTC

V gene: TRBV29-1
J gene: TRBJ2-7
D gene: NA
clone size: NA
CDR3 protein: CSVVAGHEQYF
CDR3 DNA: TGCAGCGTTGTAGCAGGACACGAGCAGTACTTC

V gene: TRBV7-9
J gene: TRBJ2-5
D gene: TRBD1
clone size: NA
CDR3 protein: CASSHDRGRGIQETQYF
CDR3 DNA: TGTGCCAGCAGCCACGACAGGGGCAGAGGGATCCAAGAGACCCAGTACTTC

V gene: TRBV29-1
J gene: TRBJ2-4
D gene: TRBD2
clone size: NA
CDR3 protein: CSAETSGIAKNIQYF
CDR3 DNA: TGCAGCGCCGAGACTAGCGGGATAGCCAAAAACATTCAGTACTTC

V gene: TRBV30
J gene: TRBJ2-2
D gene: TRBD2
clone size: NA
CDR3 protein: CPTPSGSNTGELFF
CDR3 DNA: TGTCCTACCCCTAGCGGGAGTAACACCGGGGAGCTGTTTTTT

V gene: TRBV6-5
J gene: TRBJ2-1
D gene: NA
clone size: once
CDR3 protein: CASSPDGDTNEQFF
CDR3 DNA: TGTGCCAGCAGTCCTGACGGAGACACCAATGAGCAGTTCTTC

V gene: TRBV6-5
J gene: TRBJ2-5
D gene: NA
clone size: NA
CDR3 protein: CASSYGLGSAETQYF
CDR3 DNA: TGTGCCAGCAGTTACGGCCTAGGGTCGGCGGAGACCCAGTACTTC

V gene: TRBV4-3
J gene: TRBJ2-3
D gene: NA
clone size: NA
CDR3 protein: CASSHHTRDNPSTDTQYF
CDR3 DNA: TGCGCCAGCAGCCACCACACTAGGGACAACCCTAGCACAGATACGCAGTATTTT

V gene: TRBV7-3
J gene: TRBJ2-5
D gene: NA
clone size: NA
CDR3 protein: CASSTGPGGTQYF
CDR3 DNA: TGTGCCAGCAGCACCGGACCTGGAGGGACCCAGTACTTC

V gene: TRBV19
J gene: TRBJ2-5
D gene: TRBD2
clone size: NA
CDR3 protein: CASMGLHETQYF
CDR3 DNA: TGTGCCAGCATGGGACTACACGAGACCCAGTACTTC

V gene: TRBV15
J gene: TRBJ1-2
D gene: TRBD1
clone size: NA
CDR3 protein: CATSRESGTGLGYTF
CDR3 DNA: TGTGCCACCAGCAGAGAGTCCGGGACAGGGTTAGGCTACACCTTC

V gene: TRBV4-2
J gene: TRBJ2-7
D gene: TRBD2
clone size: NA
CDR3 protein: CASSQDRAGAPSEQYF
CDR3 DNA: TGTGCCAGCAGCCAAGATCGTGCGGGAGCGCCCAGCGAGCAGTACTTC

V gene: TRBV6-6
J gene: TRBJ1-1
D gene: NA
clone size: NA
CDR3 protein: CASSGPSLGRNTEAFF
CDR3 DNA: TGTGCCAGCAGTGGACCTTCGTTGGGGAGGAACACTGAAGCTTTCTTT

V gene: TRBV29-1
J gene: TRBJ2-1
D gene: NA
clone size: NA
CDR3 protein: CSVTLMEQFF
CDR3 DNA: TGCAGCGTCACCCTGATGGAGCAGTTCTTC

V gene: TRBV29-1
J gene: TRBJ2-1
D gene: TRBD1
clone size: few
CDR3 protein: CSVERGHNEQFF
CDR3 DNA: TGCAGCGTTGAAAGGGGGCACAATGAGCAGTTCTTC

V gene: TRBV16
J gene: TRBJ2-1
D gene: TRBD2
clone size: NA
CDR3 protein: CASGSGYYNEQFF
CDR3 DNA: TGTGCCAGCGGTAGCGGGTACTACAATGAGCAGTTCTTC

V gene: TRBV2
J gene: TRBJ2-1
D gene: NA
clone size: few
CDR3 protein: CASSERNEQFF
CDR3 DNA: TGTGCCAGCAGTGAGCGGAATGAGCAGTTCTTC

V gene: TRBV7-2
J gene: TRBJ2-7
D gene: NA
clone size: NA
CDR3 protein: CASRRDRHSYEQYF
CDR3 DNA: TGTGCCAGCCGGCGGGACCGCCACTCCTACGAGCAGTACTTC

V gene: TRBV4-3
J gene: TRBJ1-4
D gene: NA
clone size: NA
CDR3 protein: CASSQDSGPGRNEKLFF
CDR3 DNA: TGCGCCAGCAGCCAAGATTCAGGGCCGGGGCGGAATGAAAAACTGTTTTTT

V gene: TRBV29-1
J gene: TRBJ2-2
D gene: NA
clone size: NA
CDR3 protein: CSGGWRNTGELFF
CDR3 DNA: TGCAGCGGGGGTTGGAGGAACACCGGGGAGCTGTTTTTT

V gene: TRBV6-6
J gene: TRBJ2-3
D gene: NA
clone size: few
CDR3 protein: CASSYRDTQYF
CDR3 DNA: TGTGCCAGCAGTTACCGGGATACGCAGTATTTT

V gene: TRBV5-5
J gene: TRBJ2-1
D gene: TRBD2
clone size: few
CDR3 protein: CASSYKIGLGNNEQFF
CDR3 DNA: TGTGCCAGCAGCTACAAAATTGGACTAGGTAACAATGAGCAGTTCTTC

V gene: TRBV30
J gene: TRBJ2-5
D gene: TRBD2
clone size: NA
CDR3 protein: CAWNAGTSGQETQYF
CDR3 DNA: TGTGCCTGGAACGCCGGGACTAGCGGCCAAGAGACCCAGTACTTC

V gene: TRBV9
J gene: TRBJ2-2
D gene: NA
clone size: NA
CDR3 protein: CASSVQQASTGELFF
CDR3 DNA: TGTGCCAGCAGCGTACAACAGGCCAGCACCGGGGAGCTGTTTTTT

V gene: TRBV2
J gene: TRBJ1-2
D gene: NA
clone size: NA
CDR3 protein: CASFGGQGRTF
CDR3 DNA: TGTGCCAGCTTCGGAGGTCAGGGACGTACCTTC

V gene: TRBV15
J gene: TRBJ1-1
D gene: NA
clone size: NA
CDR3 protein: CATSRTGNTEAFF
CDR3 DNA: TGTGCCACCAGCAGGACTGGGAACACTGAAGCTTTCTTT

V gene: TRBV29-1
J gene: TRBJ1-1
D gene: NA
clone size: NA
CDR3 protein: CSVDLIKNPVGGEAFF
CDR3 DNA: TGCAGCGTTGATTTAATAAAAAATCCCGTTGGTGGTGAAGCTTTCTTT

V gene: TRBV10-3
J gene: TRBJ2-7
D gene: NA
clone size: NA
CDR3 protein: CAISSTRDEQYF
CDR3 DNA: TGTGCCATCAGCTCCACTAGAGACGAGCAGTACTTC

V gene: TRBV27
J gene: TRBJ1-2
D gene: NA
clone size: NA
CDR3 protein: CASSPRLGYGYTF
CDR3 DNA: TGTGCCAGCAGTCCGAGGCTGGGCTATGGCTACACCTTC

V gene: TRBV6-1
J gene: TRBJ2-2
D gene: NA
clone size: few
CDR3 protein: CASTLSGGTGELFF
CDR3 DNA: TGTGCCAGCACCCTGTCTGGGGGCACCGGGGAGCTGTTTTTT

V gene: TRBV5-1
J gene: TRBJ2-5
D gene: NA
clone size: NA
CDR3 protein: CASTGVAGKETQYF
CDR3 DNA: TGCGCCAGCACGGGGGTAGCAGGGAAAGAGACCCAGTACTTC

V gene: TRBV2
J gene: TRBJ2-7
D gene: TRBD2
clone size: few
CDR3 protein: CASSAGQGLAGGYEQYF
CDR3 DNA: TGTGCCAGCAGTGCTGGGCAGGGACTAGCGGGAGGCTACGAGCAGTACTTC

V gene: TRBV4-1
J gene: TRBJ2-7
D gene: NA
clone size: NA
CDR3 protein: CASSLGGGVGEQYF
CDR3 DNA: TGCGCCAGCAGCTTGGGAGGGGGAGTAGGAGAGCAGTACTTC